This TCR beta chain was recorded in a study of cytomegalovirus exposure and HLA in healthy donors. This clone is a singleton in its sample. The antigen remains undetermined. Among the donors, all were healthy bone marrow donors. Primers included in the PCR were 60 Vbeta and 13 Jbeta primers. The table came from immunoSEQ multiplex PCR; TCRdb's copy has only in-frame clones and leaves some out. The table shows some 190,000 clones, with 76% occurring only once. Study findings and constraints: Most CMV-associated TCR beta chains were later found to appear HLA-restricted.

Material: PBMCs. The sequence derives from a man aged 18 to 29 in good health and CMV-seronegative.

The CDR3 DNA follows: TGTGCCAGCAGTCTCCGACAGAACCTGGGGAATTCACCCCTCCACTTT. It codes for CASSLRQNLGNSPLHF. V gene TRBV2 combines with J gene TRBJ1-6; TRBD1 might be the D (5 bases). This CDR3 region has 16 residues. CDR1 SNHLY and CDR2 FYNNEI come from the germline V gene. Deletions cut 5 bases from V and 7 bases from J, with 18 bases between.